This T cell receptor (beta chain) was recorded in a study of post-analysis software for immune sequencing data. Across the study: Included among the disease courses, which were recorded for the cohort, were relapsing-remitting, secondary progressive and progressive-relapsing multiple sclerosis.

Libraries were made from TCR beta cDNA, and they carried unique molecular identifiers. A population of roughly 1 to 11 million T cells gave rise to about half a million cDNA molecules. One entry per CDR3 protein, called by TCRdb with MiXCR from the PCR reads. The sample lists more than 350,000 distinct CDR3 sequences, more than 30% occurring once. General study results and limits: By F measure, samples from a shared preparation batch strongly co-clustered. When patients were compared with controls, five TRBV segments were more frequent, TRBV5-6, TRBV5-1 and TRBV20-1 among them.

Looked up from germline, CDR1 is SGHTA and CDR2 is FQGNSA. Trimming shortened V by 0 bases and J by 10 bases, and 4 bases separated the two germline ends. The CDR3 consists of 12 residues. In regard to this clonotype: No antigen is known for it.

This sequence joins TRBV7-2 and TRBJ1-6; D is unclear. The clonotype was recovered from a girl between 2 and 10 years old with multiple sclerosis. The sample comprised blood. The CDR3 spells CASSLAQSPLHF. The CDR3 region has the DNA TGTGCCAGCAGCTTAGCACAGTCACCCCTCCACTTT.